This T cell receptor beta chain was documented in a study of shared clonotypes between healthy human individuals. Broader study findings: Across subsets, estimated richness was generally greater for naive than for memory populations.

The CDR3 spans 11 residues. The V end lost 4 bases, the J end lost 7 bases, and 7 bases lay between the germline ends. In germline, CDR1 is MDHEN, CDR2 SYDVKM. For each subset, genomic DNA was distributed in equal portions over several immunoSEQ plates. In the source study's methods: Junction-only sequences produced by ImmunoSEQ had no quality scores, so filtering differed. Sequenced by immunoSEQ multiplex PCR; TCRdb stores in-frame clones only, minus some. V and J calls plus clone size are reproduced from that table; the DNA served to infer D and trimming. The table lists a few million clones, 85% to 95% of them singletons. Concerning this clone: The antigen is undetermined.

This receptor was obtained from a man in his late teens or twenties in good health. Some clones in this sample may be carry-over from other donors' samples. The sample taken for sequencing was naive CD4+ T cells from PBMCs. Sample subset: CD45RA+ positively selected. This chain connects TRBV28 to TRBJ1-2, with D unclear. Here the CDR3 reads CASSYLGGYTF. As DNA, the CDR3 is TGTGCCAGCAGTTACCTAGGTGGCTACACCTTC.